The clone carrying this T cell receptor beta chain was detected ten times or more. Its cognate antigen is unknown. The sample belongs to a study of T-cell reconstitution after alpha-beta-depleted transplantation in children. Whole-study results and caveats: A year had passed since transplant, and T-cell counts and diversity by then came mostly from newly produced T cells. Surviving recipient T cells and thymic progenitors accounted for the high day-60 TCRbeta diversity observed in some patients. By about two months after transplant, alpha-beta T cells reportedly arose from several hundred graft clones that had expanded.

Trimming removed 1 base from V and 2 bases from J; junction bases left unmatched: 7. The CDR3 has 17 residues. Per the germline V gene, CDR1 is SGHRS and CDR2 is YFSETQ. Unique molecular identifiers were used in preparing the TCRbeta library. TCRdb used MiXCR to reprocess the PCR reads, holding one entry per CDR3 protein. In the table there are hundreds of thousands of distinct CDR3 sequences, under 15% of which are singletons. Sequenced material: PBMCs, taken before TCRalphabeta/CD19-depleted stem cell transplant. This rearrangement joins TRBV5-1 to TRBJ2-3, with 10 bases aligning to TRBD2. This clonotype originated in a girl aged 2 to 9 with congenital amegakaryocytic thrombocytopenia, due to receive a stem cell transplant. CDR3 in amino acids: CASSLRLAGADTDTQYF. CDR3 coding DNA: TGCGCCAGCAGCTTGAGGCTAGCGGGAGCCGACACAGATACGCAGTATTTT.